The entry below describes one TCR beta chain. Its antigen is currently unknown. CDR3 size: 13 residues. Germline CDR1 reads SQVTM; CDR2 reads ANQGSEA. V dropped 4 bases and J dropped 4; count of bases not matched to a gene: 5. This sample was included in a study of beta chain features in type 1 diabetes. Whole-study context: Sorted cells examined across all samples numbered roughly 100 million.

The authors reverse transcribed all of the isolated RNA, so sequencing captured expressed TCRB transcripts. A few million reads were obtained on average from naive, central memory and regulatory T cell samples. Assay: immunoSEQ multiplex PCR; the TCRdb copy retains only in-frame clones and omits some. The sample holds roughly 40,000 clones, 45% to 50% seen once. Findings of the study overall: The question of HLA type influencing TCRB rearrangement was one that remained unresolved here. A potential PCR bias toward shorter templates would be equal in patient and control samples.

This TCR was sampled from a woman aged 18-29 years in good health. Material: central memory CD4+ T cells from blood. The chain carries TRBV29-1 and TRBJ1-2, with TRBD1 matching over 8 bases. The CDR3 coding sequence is TGCAGCGTTGCCACAGGGGGGCCCTATGGCTACACCTTC. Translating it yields CSVATGGPYGYTF. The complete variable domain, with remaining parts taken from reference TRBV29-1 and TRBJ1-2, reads SAVISQKPSRDICQRGTSLTIQCQVDSQVTMMFWYRQQPGQSLTLIATANQGSEATYESGFVIDKFPISRPNLTFSTLTVSNMSPEDSSIYLCSVATGGPYGYTFGSGTRLTVV.